These 28 T cell receptor beta chains came from one sample sequenced in a study of PD-1 blockade in classical Hodgkin lymphoma. Each of the patients experienced relapse following autologous stem cell transplantation, and their brentuximab vedotin exposure differed. Magnetic negative selection served to purify CD4+ T cells out of PBMCs that had been thawed. Profiling relied on immunoSEQ multiplex PCR, and the TCRdb table lists in-frame clones only, not all of them. The sample has roughly 4,000 clones, over 75% seen once; the top ten hold 25% to 30%. Sequencing was performed on CD4+ T cells from blood, taken at baseline. Every receptor here comes from a human donor with classical Hodgkin lymphoma.

The V call is TRBV6-5, the J call TRBJ2-7; D possibly corresponds to TRBD2 (6 bases). Germline V gene data show CDR1 as MNHEY and CDR2 as SVGAGI. The CDR3 is 13 residues long. V dropped 0 bases and J dropped 4 bases, with 7 bases sitting between them. The CDR3 here is CASSYSRGYEQYF. Written as DNA, the CDR3 is TGTGCCAGCAGTTACTCGCGGGGTTACGAGCAGTACTTC.

V is TRBV18 and J is TRBJ1-2, with D unresolved. Germline V CDR1 and CDR2: KGHSH, LQKENI. This CDR3 is 15 amino acids long. Trimming took off 1 base at V and 4 bases at J, with 13 bases between the two ends. CDR3 sequence (DNA): TGTGCCAGCTCACCACGGGGAGGGAGAAGCTATGGCTACACCTTC. Translating gives CASSPRGGRSYGYTF. The whole variable domain, filled in from reference TRBV18 and TRBJ1-2, reads NAGVMQNPRHLVRRRGQEARLRCSPMKGHSHVYWYRQLPEEGLKFMVYLQKENIIDESGMPKERFSAEFPKEGPSILRIQQVVRGDSAAYFCASSPRGGRSYGYTFGSGTRLTVV.

This clone was counted only a few times. The V call is TRBV30, the J call TRBJ1-1; 8 bases line up with TRBD1. This CDR3 spans 12 amino acids. Germline V lookup: CDR1 GTSNPN, CDR2 SVGIG (reference sequence). Trimming took 5 bases from V and 1 from J; bases not matched to a gene: 0. The CDR3 here is CAWDRGNTEAFF. The CDR3, as DNA: TGTGCCTGGGACAGGGGGAACACTGAAGCTTTCTTT.

The chain is built from TRBV5-8 and TRBJ1-5, with D unresolved. This CDR3 is built from 16 residues. V lost 6 bases and J lost 3, with 19 bases in between. CDR1 and CDR2 (germline): SGHTS, YDEGEE. The CDR3 protein is CASISSAASPNQPQHF. CDR3 sequence (DNA): TGTGCCAGCATCTCCTCAGCGGCGTCCCCCAATCAGCCCCAGCATTTT. The variable domain in full, with the rest retrieved from reference TRBV5-8 and TRBJ1-5, is EAGVTQSPTHLIKTRGQQATLRCSPISGHTSVYWYQQALGLGLQFLLWYDEGEERNRGNFPPRFSGRQFPNYSSELNVNALELEDSALYLCASISSAASPNQPQHFGDGTRLSIL.

A single count supports this clone. V gene TRBV30 combines with J gene TRBJ2-2; 8 bases map to TRBD2. Looked up from germline, CDR1 is GTSNPN and CDR2 is SVGIG (reference sequence). This CDR3 region has 14 residues. The CDR3 loop is CARTGGPNTGELFF. For the CDR3, the DNA is TGTGCGCGGACGGGGGGGCCGAACACCGGGGAGCTGTTTTTT.

The rearrangement uses TRBV9 and TRBJ2-3; D remains unclear. The CDR3 is made up of 13 amino acids. V was shortened by 0 bases and J by 4 bases, with 6 bases between the two germline ends. The germline V gene has CDR1 SGDLS and CDR2 YYNGEE. For the CDR3, the DNA is TGTGCCAGCAGCGTAGAGGTGGCAGATACGCAGTATTTT. This codes for CASSVEVADTQYF.

The rearrangement uses TRBV5-5 and TRBJ2-7; 11 positions agree with TRBD1. The germline V gene has CDR1 SGHKS and CDR2 YYEKEE (reference sequence). J lost 2 bases, V lost 4 bases, and 8 bases had no gene match. The CDR3 has 16 amino acids. This chain's CDR3 is CASSLIGDRGTYEQYF. CDR3 in DNA: TGTGCCAGCAGCCTGATTGGGGACAGGGGGACCTACGAGCAGTACTTC.

The gene calls are TRBV29-1 and TRBJ2-7, with a tentative D call TRBD2 (5 bases). The CDR3 has 13 amino acids. V shed 2 bases and J shed 0 bases, with 8 bases lying between them. CDR1 is SQVTM and CDR2 is ANQGSEA in the germline V gene. The CDR3 DNA is TGCAGCGTTGAAAGCGGCAGCTCCTACGAGCAGTACTTC. Encoded protein: CSVESGSSYEQYF.

The chain is built from TRBV19 and TRBJ1-1, with D perhaps TRBD1 (6 bases). V was shortened by 1 base and J by 4 bases, with 19 bases between the two germline ends. The CDR3 sequence is 17 residues long. Germline CDR1 and CDR2: LNHDA and SQIVND (reference sequence). The CDR3 region is CASSIVRTGRSSTEAFF. For the CDR3, the DNA is TGTGCCAGTAGTATAGTGAGAACAGGGAGATCGAGCACTGAAGCTTTCTTT.

V usage is TRBV2 and J usage is TRBJ1-3, with D possibly TRBD1 on 6 matching bases. The length of the CDR3 is 14 residues. Per germline, CDR1 SNHLY and CDR2 FYNNEI. With 6 bases removed from V and 4 bases from J, the gap between germline ends came to 13 bases. This chain's CDR3 is CASRSGDKGNTIYF. The DNA for the CDR3 is TGTGCCAGCAGGTCAGGGGACAAAGGAAACACCATATATTTT.

This clone was seen a single time. Here the CDR3 reads CASRTGLRRSYEQYF. CDR3 DNA: TGCGCCAGCAGGACAGGGTTGAGGAGGTCCTACGAGCAGTACTTC. The chain has TRBV10-2 and TRBJ2-7; 7 positions match TRBD1. CDR3 size: 15 residues. V was pared by 6 bases and J by 1 base, with 9 bases of the junction left unmatched. The germline V gene has CDR1 WSHSY and CDR2 SAAADI.

The chain couples TRBV5-1 to TRBJ2-7; 7 nucleotides line up with TRBD2. This CDR3 contains 14 residues. The germline CDR1 and CDR2 sequences are SGHRS and YFSETQ. The J segment lost 7 bases and the V segment lost 1 base, leaving 8 bases of the junction unmatched. The CDR3 region has the DNA TGCGCCAGCAGCTTGTTGGGAGGGCCAAGAGAGCAGTACTTC. This translates into CASSLLGGPREQYF.

The V call is TRBV7-9, the J call TRBJ2-7; tentative D call: TRBD2 (6 bases). The CDR3 length is 14 residues. CDR1 SEHNR and CDR2 FQNEAQ come from the germline V gene (reference sequence). V dropped 5 bases and J dropped 2 bases, with 13 bases sitting between them. DNA for the CDR3: TGTGCCAGCAGCAAGGGACTTTTGGCCTACGAGCAGTACTTC. Its protein product is CASSKGLLAYEQYF.

The chain joins TRBV28 to TRBJ1-5; a weak D match, TRBD1 (6 bases). Germline CDR1 and CDR2: MDHEN and SYDVKM. The V and J ends lost 6 bases and 6 bases respectively, with 21 bases between them. The CDR3 has 16 residues. The CDR3 region is CASSHLGGAGIQPQHF. DNA for the CDR3: TGTGCCAGCAGCCACCTCGGGGGGGCGGGTATTCAGCCCCAGCATTTT.

V and J are TRBV7-8 and TRBJ2-1; weak D call: TRBD2 (5 bases). The CDR3 spans 14 residues. CDR1 is SGHVS, CDR2 FQNEAQ, per germline. The V end was cut by 1 base, the J end by 9 bases, with 13 bases between. CDR3 in DNA: TGTGCCAGCAGCTTAGTAGTTCTAGGGAGTGAGCAGTTCTTC. Residues: CASSLVVLGSEQFF.

The chain joins TRBV28 to TRBJ2-4; possible D gene TRBD1, 5 bases. Germline loops: CDR1 MDHEN, CDR2 SYDVKM. The CDR3 is 12 residues long. V was pared by 5 bases and J by 13 bases, with 15 bases between. The CDR3: CASSLGRQIQYF. CDR3 in DNA: TGTGCCAGCAGTCTTGGCCGACAGATACAGTACTTC.

The V gene is TRBV18, the J gene TRBJ2-7; TRBD2 is a possible D gene (6 bases). The CDR3 spans 15 residues. Germline CDR1 is KGHSH and CDR2 is LQKENI. Trimming stripped 3 bases from V and 1 base from J, with 13 bases between. The CDR3 bases are TGTGCCAGCTCACCGGGAGCAGCGGGTTCCTACGAGCAGTACTTC. Its translation: CASSPGAAGSYEQYF.

The chain carries TRBV7-9 and TRBJ1-1, with 11 nucleotides matching TRBD1. CDR3 length equals 15 residues. Germline CDR1 and CDR2: SEHNR and FQNEAQ (reference sequence). V shed 5 bases, J shed 5 bases, and the junction held 7 bases outside the gene matches. The DNA for the CDR3 is TGTGCCAGCAGCCCCTCCGGGACAGGGGGGACTGAAGCTTTCTTT. This gives the protein CASSPSGTGGTEAFF. Full variable domain (remainder filled in from reference TRBV7-9 and TRBJ1-1): DTGVSQNPRHKITKRGQNVTFRCDPISEHNRLYWYRQTLGQGPEFLTYFQNEAQLEKSRLLSDRFSAERPKGSFSTLEIQRTEQGDSAMYLCASSPSGTGGTEAFFGQGTRLTVV.

The genes are TRBV14 and TRBJ1-1, with D uncertain. This CDR3 has 13 amino acids. V was trimmed by 0 bases and J by 3 bases, leaving 5 bases between them. Germline V gene sequence: CDR1 SGHDN, CDR2 FVKESK. The CDR3 region has the DNA TGTGCCAGCAGCCAAGATCTAGACACTGAAGCTTTCTTT. Residues: CASSQDLDTEAFF. The entire variable domain, with the rest obtained from reference TRBV14 and TRBJ1-1, is as follows: EAGVTQFPSHSVIEKGQTVTLRCDPISGHDNLYWYRRVMGKEIKFLLHFVKESKQDESGMPNNRFLAERTGGTYSTLKVQPAELEDSGVYFCASSQDLDTEAFFGQGTRLTVV.

About this clone itself: Its ends do not fully match the called genes, so a read error is possible. The chain employs TRBV7-9 and TRBJ2-7; TRBD1 agrees at 10 bases. Germline V gives CDR1 SEHNR, CDR2 FQNEAQ (reference sequence). This CDR3 spans 13 amino acids. CDR3 coding DNA: TGTGCCGGCAGACAGGGGGCTCTAAGCGAGCAGTACTTC. Translating gives CAGRQGALSEQYF.

V gene TRBV5-1 combines with J gene TRBJ1-1, with 9 bases fitting TRBD1. CDR3 length: 14 residues. Unmatched junction bases numbered 0, after V lost 0 bases and J lost 3 bases. Germline CDR1 is SGHRS and CDR2 is YFSETQ. The CDR3, as DNA: TGCGCCAGCAGCTTGGGGACAGGGGACACTGAAGCTTTCTTT. It encodes CASSLGTGDTEAFF.

In nucleotides, the CDR3 is TGCGCCAGCAGAGCCGGGACAGGGATGAACACTGAAGCTTTCTTT. As protein: CASRAGTGMNTEAFF. This chain uses TRBV5-1 with TRBJ1-1; 9 bases agree with TRBD1. The germline gives CDR1 SGHRS, CDR2 YFSETQ. J was trimmed by 0 bases and V by 5 bases; bases with no gene match: 5. The CDR3 extends over 15 amino acids. Full variable domain (rest looked up from reference TRBV5-1 and TRBJ1-1): KAGVTQTPRYLIKTRGQQVTLSCSPISGHRSVSWYQQTPGQGLQFLFEYFSETQRNKGNFPGRFSGRQFSNSRSEMNVSTLELGDSALYLCASRAGTGMNTEAFFGQGTRLTVV.

This chain connects TRBV6-6 to TRBJ1-2, with D perhaps TRBD1 (6 bases). V dropped 4 bases and J dropped 7 bases, with 16 bases sitting between them. Germline CDR1 MNHNY, CDR2 SVGAGI (reference sequence). This CDR3 has 14 residues. CDR3 amino acids: CASSSRTDYGGYTF. CDR3 nucleotides: TGTGCCAGCAGTTCACGGACAGACTATGGTGGCTACACCTTC.

The chain couples TRBV4-1 to TRBJ1-1; D is ambiguous. The CDR3 consists of 15 residues. Germline assignment: CDR1 MGHRA and CDR2 YSYEKL. Trimming stripped 0 bases from V and 2 bases from J, with 10 bases between. The CDR3 spells CASSQDNVPNTEAFF. CDR3 in DNA: TGCGCCAGCAGCCAAGATAATGTACCAAACACTGAAGCTTTCTTT.

This chain joins TRBV4-2 and TRBJ2-7; D not certain. CDR3 size: 16 residues. The V end lost 1 base, the J end lost 5 bases, and 18 bases lay between the germline ends. Germline V gives CDR1 LGHNA, CDR2 YNFKEQ. The CDR3 reads CASSQAARRAWNEQYF. CDR3 nucleotides: TGTGCCAGCAGCCAAGCGGCTAGACGCGCTTGGAACGAGCAGTACTTC.

The chain employs TRBV19 and TRBJ1-4, with D possibly TRBD1 on 5 matching bases. CDR1 and CDR2 from the germline V gene are LNHDA and SQIVND (reference sequence). The V end lost 7 bases, the J end lost 2 bases, and 14 bases lay between the germline ends. This CDR3 is 15 amino acids long. This CDR3 reads CASTRGTLTNEKLFF. Written as DNA, the CDR3 is TGTGCCAGTACCCGGGGGACCCTCACTAATGAAAAACTGTTTTTT.

The genes are TRBV15 and TRBJ2-2; no reliable D call. Germline loops: CDR1 LNHNV, CDR2 YYDKDF (reference sequence). The CDR3 covers 15 residues. V dropped 7 bases and J dropped 3 bases, with 15 bases sitting between them. CDR3 amino acids: CATTPAPRDTGELFF. The CDR3 DNA sequence: TGTGCCACCACCCCTGCCCCTAGGGACACCGGGGAGCTGTTTTTT.

The genes are TRBV11-2 and TRBJ2-3; 7 bases are shared with TRBD2. The CDR3 spans 16 residues. Germline trimming cut 5 bases from V and 4 bases from J; bases unmatched to any gene: 12. Germline values: CDR1 SGHAT, CDR2 FQNNGV. This CDR3 reads CASSPGRARGADTQYF. As DNA, the CDR3 is TGTGCCAGCAGCCCTGGGAGGGCGCGCGGGGCAGATACGCAGTATTTT. Complete variable domain (other parts from reference TRBV11-2 and TRBJ2-3): EAGVAQSPRYKIIEKRQSVAFWCNPISGHATLYWYQQILGQGPKLLIQFQNNGVVDDSQLPKDRFSAERLKGVDSTLKIQPAKLEDSAVYLCASSPGRARGADTQYFGPGTRLTVL.